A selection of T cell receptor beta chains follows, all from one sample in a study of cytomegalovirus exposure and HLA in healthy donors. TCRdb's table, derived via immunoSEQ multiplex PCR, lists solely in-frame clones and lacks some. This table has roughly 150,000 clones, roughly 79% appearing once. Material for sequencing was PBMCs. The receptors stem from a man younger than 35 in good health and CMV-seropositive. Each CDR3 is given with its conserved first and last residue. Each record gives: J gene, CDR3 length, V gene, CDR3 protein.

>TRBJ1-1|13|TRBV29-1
CSFETDLNTEAFF
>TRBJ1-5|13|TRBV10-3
CAISEASGQPQHF
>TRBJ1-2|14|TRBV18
CASSPGRANYGYTF
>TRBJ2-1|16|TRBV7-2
CASREPGLARLGEQFF
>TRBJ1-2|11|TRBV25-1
CASRSGHGYTF
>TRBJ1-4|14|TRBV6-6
CASSSVPTNEKLFF
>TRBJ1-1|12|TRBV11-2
CASSSSGTGTFF
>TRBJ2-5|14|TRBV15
CATSRGRGRETQYF
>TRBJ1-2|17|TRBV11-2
CASSLELTGDARNGYTF
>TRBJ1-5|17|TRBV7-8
CASSSHAPKGNRVVQHF
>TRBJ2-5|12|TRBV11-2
CASSLDRGTQYF
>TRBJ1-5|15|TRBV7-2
CASSLYGVWGQPQHF
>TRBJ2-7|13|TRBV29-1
CSVGTSFSYEQYF
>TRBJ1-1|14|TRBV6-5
CASSRGMMNTEAFF
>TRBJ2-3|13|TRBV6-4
CASSVRDTDTQYF
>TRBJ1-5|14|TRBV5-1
CASSLGQGDQPQHF
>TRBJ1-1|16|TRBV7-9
CASSPRQGARKTEAFF
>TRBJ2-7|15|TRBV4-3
CASSPDRDSSYEQYF
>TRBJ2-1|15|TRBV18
CASSAPGQGENEQFF
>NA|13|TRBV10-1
CASSDYSSYEQYF
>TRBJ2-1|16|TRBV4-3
CASSRVSGSSYNEQFF
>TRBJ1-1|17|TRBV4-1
CASSAQGNSGVITEAFF
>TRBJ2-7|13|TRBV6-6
CASSYGQYSEQYF
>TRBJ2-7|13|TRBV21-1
CASNEGDPYEQYF
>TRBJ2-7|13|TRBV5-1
CASSRGRDLEQYF
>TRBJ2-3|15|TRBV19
CASSMGQGFTDTQYF
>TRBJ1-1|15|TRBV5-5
CASSLVGGGVTEAFF
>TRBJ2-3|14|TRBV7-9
CASRSESGTDTQYF
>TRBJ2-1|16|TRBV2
CASSGPTWGGNNEQFF
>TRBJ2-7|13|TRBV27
CASWGGSIYEQYF
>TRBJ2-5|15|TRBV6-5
CASSYRGQVWETQYF
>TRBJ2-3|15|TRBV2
CASSYDRGSRNTQYF
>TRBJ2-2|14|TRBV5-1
CASRAGGNTGELFF
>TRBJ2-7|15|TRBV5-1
CASSYTADREGEQYF
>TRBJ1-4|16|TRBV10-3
CAISERGKATNEKLFF
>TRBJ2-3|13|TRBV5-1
CASSISETDTQYF
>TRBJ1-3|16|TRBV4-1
CASSQERVAGGNTIYF
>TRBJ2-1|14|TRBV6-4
CASSLSGGKNEQFF
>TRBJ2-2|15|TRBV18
CASSLEGMNTGELFF
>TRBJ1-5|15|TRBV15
CATSRDRGFNQPQHF
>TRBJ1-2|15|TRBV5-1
CASSLATSRGDGYTF
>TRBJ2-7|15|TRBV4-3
CASSQDTSDSYEQYF
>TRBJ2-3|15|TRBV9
CASSETGQGPDTQYF
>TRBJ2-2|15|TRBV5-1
CASSPSSGPTGELFF
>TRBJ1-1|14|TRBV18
CASSPLGTDTEAFF
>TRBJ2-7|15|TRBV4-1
CASSFRLVGAYEQYF
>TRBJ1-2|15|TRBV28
CASLSPTGRAYGYTF
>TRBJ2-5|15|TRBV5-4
CASSLAAGGQETQYF
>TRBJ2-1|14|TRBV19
CASSIGSSYNEQFF
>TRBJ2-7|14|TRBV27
CASSLRDYSYEQYF
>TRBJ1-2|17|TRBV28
CASNPPGRTGRSWGYTF
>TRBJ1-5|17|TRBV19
CASMGTDQSLFNQPQHF